This T cell receptor (beta chain) is drawn from a study of neurological immune-mediated disorders. Regarding the study as a whole: Sharing of CDR3 amino acid sequences among expanded clones across subjects was absent, suggesting private repertoires in all groups. Multiple sclerosis patients had less TCR clonal expansion than even healthy controls, unlike HTLV-1-associated myelopathy.

This clonotype showed up many times. The antigen remains unidentified. Germline loops: CDR1 SGHNT, CDR2 YYREEE (reference sequence). There are 16 residues in the CDR3. The ends lost 4 bases at V and 7 bases at J; junction bases unmatched: 6. Synthesis of cDNA was performed by 5'RACE using 10-nucleotide random UMIs. MiXCR, applied by TCRdb to the 5' RACE reads, yields one record per CDR3 protein. The sample has about 59,000 distinct CDR3 sequences, roughly 13% seen once. Where libraries were unsorted, they were derived from 2 million PBMCs stored at -80 degrees C. The chain employs TRBV5-4 and TRBJ1-6, with TRBD1 matching over 12 bases. The sample was PBMCs. This sequence originates from a woman in her fifties or sixties with HTLV-1-associated myelopathy (HAM/TSP). CDR3 DNA sequence: TGTGCCAGCAGCCCGGGACAGGGGGCCCAGAATTCACCCCTCCACTTT. Protein: CASSPGQGAQNSPLHF. The full variable domain, rest sourced from reference TRBV5-4 and TRBJ1-6, is ETGVTQSPTHLIKTRGQQVTLRCSSQSGHNTVSWYQQALGQGPQFIFQYYREEENGRGNFPPRFSGLQFPNYSSELNVNALELDDSALYLCASSPGQGAQNSPLHFGNGTRLTVT.